This T cell receptor (beta chain) was captured by sequencing in a study of shared clonotypes between healthy human individuals. Study context: The study drew on two women and a few men aged 18 to 49 as donors.

As concerns this clone: The junction departs from the called germline gene at one end, perhaps through a read error.

The CDR3 is 14 residues long. Germline CDR1 reads SGHNT; CDR2 reads YYREEE (reference sequence). The repertoire was sequenced with immunoSEQ multiplex PCR; TCRdb's copy has only in-frame clones and lacks some. The table has over 400,000 clones, more than 65% seen once; the top ten hold roughly 13%. This receptor was identified in a woman aged 40-49 years in good health. Some clones in this sample may be carry-over from other donors' samples. The sample was PBMCs. The chain joins TRBV5-4 to TRBJ2-1; tentatively, D is TRBD1 or TRBD2 (5 bases each). The CDR3 is CANSLDSGTNEQFF. The DNA for the CDR3 is TGTGCCAACAGCTTGGACTCGGGGACCAATGAGCAGTTCTTC.